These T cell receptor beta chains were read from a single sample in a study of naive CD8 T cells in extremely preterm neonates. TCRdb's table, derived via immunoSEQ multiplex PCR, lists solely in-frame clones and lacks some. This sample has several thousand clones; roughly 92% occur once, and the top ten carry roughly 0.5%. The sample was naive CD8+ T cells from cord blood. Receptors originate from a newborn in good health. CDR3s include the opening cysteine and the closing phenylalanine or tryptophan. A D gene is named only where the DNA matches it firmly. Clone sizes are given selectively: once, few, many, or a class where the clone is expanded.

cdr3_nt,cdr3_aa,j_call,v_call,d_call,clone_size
TGTGCCAGCAGTTACGGACAGATCTATGGCTACACCTTC,CASSYGQIYGYTF,TRBJ1-2,TRBV6-5,NA,NA
TGTGCCAGCCTCGCCGGACTCAGGGGTGAAAAACTGTTTTTT,CASLAGLRGEKLFF,TRBJ1-4,TRBV25-1,NA,NA
TGTGCCAGCAGTTCGACAGGGGTGGCAGATACGCAGTATTTT,CASSSTGVADTQYF,TRBJ2-3,TRBV6-5,TRBD1,NA
TGTGCCAGCAGCGCGAATAGCAATCAGCCCCAGCATTTT,CASSANSNQPQHF,TRBJ1-5,TRBV5-8,NA,NA
TGTGCCAGTACCTCCGGCCAGGGGGCTGGGTACGAGCAGTACTTC,CASTSGQGAGYEQYF,TRBJ2-7,TRBV19,TRBD1,NA
TGTGCCAGCAGACAATCTAGCAATCAGCCCCAGCATTTT,CASRQSSNQPQHF,TRBJ1-5,TRBV27,NA,NA
TGTGCCAGCAAGGACACCTCTCCTTTTAACTATGGCTACACCTTC,CASKDTSPFNYGYTF,TRBJ1-2,TRBV6-6,NA,once
TGTGCCAGCAGCTTACGGGACTCCAACACCGGGGAGCTGTTTTTT,CASSLRDSNTGELFF,TRBJ2-2,TRBV7-9,NA,NA
TGTGCTAGCAGCTTGGGGCCGGGGGACTATAACGAGCAGTACTTC,CASSLGPGDYNEQYF,TRBJ2-7,TRBV7-7,TRBD2,few
TGTGCCATCAGTGAGTCGACGGGGAGGGCCATCTACGAGCAGTACTTC,CAISESTGRAIYEQYF,TRBJ2-7,TRBV10-3,TRBD2,NA
TGCAGTGCTAGCGACAATGAGCAGTTCTTC,CSASDNEQFF,TRBJ2-1,TRBV20-1,NA,once
TGTGCCAGTAGTATAGGGGGCCGTAGCAATCAGCCCCAGCATTTT,CASSIGGRSNQPQHF,TRBJ1-5,TRBV19,NA,NA
TGCAGCGTGTACCAGGGGGCGGACACTGAAGCTTTCTTT,CSVYQGADTEAFF,TRBJ1-1,TRBV29-1,TRBD1,NA
TGTGCCGCGGGGACAGGGCACGGAAACACCATATATTTT,CAAGTGHGNTIYF,TRBJ1-3,TRBV15,TRBD1,few
TGTGCCAGCAGCTTTAGGGGCGAAGCTTTCTTT,CASSFRGEAFF,TRBJ1-1,TRBV7-9,NA,NA
TGTGCCTGGAGTGTAGACAGTCCTAACTATGGCTACACCTTC,CAWSVDSPNYGYTF,TRBJ1-2,TRBV30,NA,NA
TGTGCCAGTACCCCGGGGTCCCTTTTGAACACTGAAGCTTTCTTT,CASTPGSLLNTEAFF,TRBJ1-1,TRBV19,NA,NA